This T cell receptor beta chain was found in a study of technical replicates of blood from four donors. Germline V gene lookup returns CDR1 SGDLS and CDR2 YYNGEE. V lost 0 bases, J lost 7 bases, and 16 bases lay in between. The length of the CDR3 is 15 residues. The repertoire was sequenced with immunoSEQ multiplex PCR; TCRdb's copy has only in-frame clones and lacks some. The sample includes approximately 69,000 clones, over 80% of them seen just once. This clonotype was sampled from a human donor in good health. Some clones in this sample may be carry-over from other donors' samples. The material sequenced was PBMCs. The rearrangement uses TRBV9 and TRBJ1-1, with D possibly TRBD1 on 6 matching bases. The chain's CDR3 is CASSVGATGINEAFF. The DNA of the CDR3 is TGTGCCAGCAGCGTAGGGGCCACAGGGATCAATGAAGCTTTCTTT.